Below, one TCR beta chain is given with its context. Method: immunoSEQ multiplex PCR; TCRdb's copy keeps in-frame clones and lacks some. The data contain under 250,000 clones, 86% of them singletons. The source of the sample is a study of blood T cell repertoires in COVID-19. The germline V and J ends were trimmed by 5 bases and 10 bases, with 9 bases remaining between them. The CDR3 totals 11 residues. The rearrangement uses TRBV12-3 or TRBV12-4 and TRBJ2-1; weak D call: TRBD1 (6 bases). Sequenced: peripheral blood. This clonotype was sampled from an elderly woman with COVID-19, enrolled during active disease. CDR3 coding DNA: TGTGCCAGCAGTAGGGGGATCGAGCAGTTCTTC. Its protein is CASSRGIEQFF.